A single sample is the source of the 30 T cell receptor beta chains below, sequenced in a study of blood T cell repertoires in COVID-19. Repertoires were generated with immunoSEQ multiplex PCR, while TCRdb's copy carries only in-frame clones and drops some. The sample has roughly 100,000 clones; 87% are singletons. The sequencing sample was made of peripheral blood. The source is a woman younger than 45 with acute or convalescent COVID-19.

J is TRBJ2-3 and V is TRBV6-1, with D possibly TRBD1 on 6 matching bases. V was shortened by 3 bases and J by 1 base, with 11 bases between the two germline ends. Germline lookup yields CDR1 MNHNS and CDR2 SASEGT. The CDR3 spans 15 residues. For the CDR3, the DNA is TGTGCCAGCAGTGACAGGGGCGGTGGCACAGATACGCAGTATTTT. Translated, it gives CASSDRGGGTDTQYF.

The chain combines TRBV14 with TRBJ1-1, with no clear D. V dropped 8 bases and J dropped 1 base, with 17 bases sitting between them. Germline lookup yields CDR1 SGHDN and CDR2 FVKESK. The CDR3 contains 15 residues. The CDR3 nucleotides are TGTGCCAGCGACCTGTTGGGCATTCGGAACACTGAAGCTTTCTTT. Protein: CASDLLGIRNTEAFF.

The chain carries TRBV19 and TRBJ1-2; no definite D call. Germline loops: CDR1 LNHDA, CDR2 SQIVND (reference sequence). V was cut by 7 bases and J by 7 bases, with 13 bases left in between. The CDR3 consists of 12 residues. The CDR3 loop is CASNQEGSGYTF. As DNA, the CDR3 is TGTGCCAGTAACCAGGAAGGTAGTGGCTACACCTTC.

This sequence joins TRBV7-2 and TRBJ1-3; TRBD1 agrees at 11 bases. After removal of 5 bases from V and 2 bases from J, the junction contained 5 bases not matched to a gene. This CDR3 has 16 residues. The germline V gene has CDR1 SGHTA and CDR2 FQGNSA. CDR3 DNA: TGTGCCAGCAGCAGAAGGACAGGGGGCACTGGAAACACCATATATTTT. It codes for CASSRRTGGTGNTIYF.

CDR3 sequence: CASRQGGGEAFF. CDR3 in DNA: TGCGCCAGCAGGCAGGGGGGCGGTGAAGCTTTCTTT. The chain employs TRBV4-1 and TRBJ1-1; the match to TRBD1 covers 7 bases. Germline values: CDR1 MGHRA, CDR2 YSYEKL. The length of the CDR3 is 12 residues. Trimming removed 6 bases from V and 7 bases from J; junction bases left unmatched: 5.

This chain joins TRBV30 and TRBJ2-1, with 8 positions matching TRBD2. The CDR3 has 13 residues. CDR1 is GTSNPN and CDR2 is SVGIG in the germline V gene (reference sequence). Trimming took 5 bases from V and 4 from J; bases not matched to a gene: 4. The CDR3 here is CAWLAGPYNEQFF. The CDR3 DNA reads as TGTGCCTGGCTAGCGGGCCCTTACAATGAGCAGTTCTTC. Looking up the rest from reference TRBV30 and TRBJ2-1 gives the full variable domain: SQTIHQWPATLVQPVGSPLSLECTVEGTSNPNLYWYRQAAGRGLQLLFYSVGIGQISSEVPQNLSASRPQDRQFILSSKKLLLSDSGFYLCAWLAGPYNEQFFGPGTRLTVL.

The chain recombines TRBV5-5 with TRBJ1-5; 7 bases line up with TRBD1. J gave up 5 bases and V 2 bases, and 7 bases lay outside the gene matches. Germline V gene sequence: CDR1 SGHKS, CDR2 YYEKEE (reference sequence). The CDR3 length is 15 residues. The CDR3 reads CASSLRQGDDQPQHF. CDR3 sequence (DNA): TGTGCCAGCAGCTTACGACAGGGAGATGATCAGCCCCAGCATTTT.

The chain recombines TRBV10-2 with TRBJ2-7; D might be TRBD2 (6 bases). The germline V gene has CDR1 WSHSY and CDR2 SAAADI. There are 15 residues in the CDR3. With 1 base removed from V and 5 bases from J, the gap between germline ends came to 15 bases. The chain's CDR3 is CASSELLGEANEQYF. As DNA, the CDR3 is TGCGCCAGCAGTGAGTTATTAGGGGAGGCGAACGAGCAGTACTTC.

The chain employs TRBV18 and TRBJ2-1; 8 bases agree with TRBD1. Trimming took 3 bases from V and 5 from J; bases not matched to a gene: 9. The CDR3 totals 16 residues. The germline V gene has CDR1 KGHSH and CDR2 LQKENI. The DNA of the CDR3 is TGTGCCAGCTCACCCAAAACAGGGGGGATGGACAATGAGCAGTTCTTC. Amino acid sequence: CASSPKTGGMDNEQFF.

The chain recombines TRBV11-2 with TRBJ2-7; D is perhaps TRBD1 (6 bases). Germline V gene sequence: CDR1 SGHAT, CDR2 FQNNGV. Trimming took 4 bases from V and 2 from J, leaving 15 bases between them. The CDR3 runs 15 residues. Here the CDR3 reads CASSSPGQRPYEQYF. CDR3 nucleotides: TGTGCCAGCAGCTCACCGGGACAACGACCCTACGAGCAGTACTTC. The full variable domain, completed using reference TRBV11-2 and TRBJ2-7, is EAGVAQSPRYKIIEKRQSVAFWCNPISGHATLYWYQQILGQGPKLLIQFQNNGVVDDSQLPKDRFSAERLKGVDSTLKIQPAKLEDSAVYLCASSSPGQRPYEQYFGPGTRLTVT.

This chain links TRBV11-2 with TRBJ1-4; 10 positions agree with TRBD1. The trim removed 5 bases at V and 8 bases at J, leaving 5 bases unmatched. Germline CDR1 is SGHAT and CDR2 is FQNNGV. The CDR3 is 14 amino acids. This CDR3 is CASSRGQGGEKLFF. CDR3 coding DNA: TGTGCCAGCAGCCGAGGACAGGGGGGGGAAAAACTGTTTTTT.

The chain carries TRBV12-5 and TRBJ1-2; 11 positions agree with TRBD1. V gave up 1 base and J gave up 8 bases; unmatched junction bases: 3. The CDR3 runs 14 residues. CDR1 is LGHNT and CDR2 is FRNRAP in the germline V gene. CDR3 nucleotides: TGTGCTAGTGGTTTGGCCGGACAGGGGGCAGGCTACACCTTC. Amino acids: CASGLAGQGAGYTF.

The V call is TRBV5-1, the J call TRBJ2-7; 8 bases are a match to TRBD1. V was pared by 1 base and J by 4 bases, with 16 bases of the junction left unmatched. This CDR3 is 18 amino acids long. CDR1 is SGHRS, CDR2 YFSETQ, per germline. DNA of the CDR3: TGCGCCAGCAGCTTGTTGTTTCAGTGGACAGGGAAAAGTTACGAGCAGTACTTC. As protein: CASSLLFQWTGKSYEQYF.

The chain uses TRBV11-2 and TRBJ1-4; TRBD1 agrees at 8 bases. CDR1 and CDR2 (germline): SGHAT, FQNNGV. The CDR3 covers 18 residues. V lost 1 base, J lost 3 bases, and 10 bases stayed unmatched. CDR3 loop: CASSLVGRGRIANEKLFF. DNA of the CDR3: TGTGCCAGCAGCTTAGTTGGCAGGGGGCGGATTGCTAATGAAAAACTGTTTTTT.

This chain uses TRBV27 with TRBJ2-7, with D perhaps TRBD2 (6 bases). V lost 3 bases to trimming and J lost 2 bases, with 17 bases between them. CDR3 length equals 16 residues. CDR1 and CDR2 (germline): MNHEY, SMNVEV (reference sequence). The CDR3 reads CASSFSGGRGPYEQYF. For the CDR3, the DNA is TGTGCCAGCAGTTTTTCCGGTGGGCGGGGACCCTACGAGCAGTACTTC.

The chain employs TRBV11-2 and TRBJ2-7; 8 bases are a match to TRBD1. The V segment lost 4 bases and the J segment 4 bases; nucleotides outside the gene matches: 9. There are 15 residues in the CDR3. Germline V gene lookup returns CDR1 SGHAT and CDR2 FQNNGV. The CDR3 DNA reads TGTGCCAGCAGCTACTCCGGACAGGGACTTTACGAGCAGTACTTC. It translates to CASSYSGQGLYEQYF. The entire variable domain, with the rest obtained from reference TRBV11-2 and TRBJ2-7, is as follows: EAGVAQSPRYKIIEKRQSVAFWCNPISGHATLYWYQQILGQGPKLLIQFQNNGVVDDSQLPKDRFSAERLKGVDSTLKIQPAKLEDSAVYLCASSYSGQGLYEQYFGPGTRLTVT.

V is TRBV18 and J is TRBJ2-7; D unclear. The CDR3 has 14 amino acids. Germline lookup yields CDR1 KGHSH and CDR2 LQKENI. Trimming stripped 3 bases from V and 2 bases from J, with 11 bases between. The CDR3 sequence: CASSPRGEPYEQYF. The CDR3, as DNA: TGTGCCAGCTCACCCCGCGGAGAACCCTACGAGCAGTACTTC.

The chain links TRBV15 to TRBJ2-7; TRBD1 agrees at 7 bases. The CDR3 has 15 residues. Unmatched junction bases numbered 9, after V lost 4 bases and J lost 3 bases. Germline assignment: CDR1 LNHNV and CDR2 YYDKDF (reference sequence). In nucleotides, the CDR3 is TGTGCCACCAGCAATACCCGCCAGGGGGTCTACGAGCAGTACTTC. It yields the protein CATSNTRQGVYEQYF.

This clone has a handful of counts. This chain joins TRBV9 and TRBJ1-6, with unresolved D. V dropped 3 bases and J dropped 7 bases, with 14 bases sitting between them. Germline CDR1 SGDLS, CDR2 YYNGEE. The CDR3 runs to 15 residues. The CDR3 DNA follows: TGTGCCAGCAGCGATAGACACAATTCAAATTCACCCCTCCACTTT. As protein: CASSDRHNSNSPLHF.

The chain recombines TRBV2 with TRBJ1-6, with D unresolved. Germline V lookup: CDR1 SNHLY, CDR2 FYNNEI. V was cut by 1 base and J by 7 bases, with 5 bases left in between. This CDR3 has 13 amino acids. This CDR3 reads CASSEGSNSPLHF. CDR3 bases: TGTGCCAGCAGTGAAGGTTCGAATTCACCCCTCCACTTT.

CDR3 nucleotides: TGCGCCAGCAGCTTGGTACCGGGTCCCTCGGATAATCAGCCCCAGCATTTT. This gives the protein CASSLVPGPSDNQPQHF. The J gene is TRBJ1-5, the V gene TRBV5-1; D gene ambiguous. Germline values: CDR1 SGHRS, CDR2 YFSETQ. The CDR3 consists of 17 residues. The V and J ends lost 0 bases and 4 bases respectively, with 17 bases between them. The complete variable domain, with remaining parts taken from reference TRBV5-1 and TRBJ1-5, reads KAGVTQTPRYLIKTRGQQVTLSCSPISGHRSVSWYQQTPGQGLQFLFEYFSETQRNKGNFPGRFSGRQFSNSRSEMNVSTLELGDSALYLCASSLVPGPSDNQPQHFGDGTRLSIL.

The rearrangement links TRBV27 to TRBJ1-1; no definite D call. From germline, CDR1 is MNHEY and CDR2 SMNVEV (reference sequence). V was shortened by 5 bases and J by 0 bases, with 16 bases between the two germline ends. This CDR3 is 16 amino acids long. The CDR3 spells CASSPGRRDMNTEAFF. As DNA, the CDR3 is TGTGCCAGCAGTCCAGGTCGTCGAGATATGAACACTGAAGCTTTCTTT.

The chain employs TRBV19 and TRBJ1-5; D perhaps matches TRBD1 (5 bases). Trimming cost V 5 bases and J 0 bases, with 11 bases left between them. Germline assignment: CDR1 LNHDA and CDR2 SQIVND (reference sequence). The CDR3 has 15 residues. The CDR3 reads CASSWSDSSNQPQHF. The CDR3 coding sequence is TGTGCCAGTAGTTGGAGTGACAGTAGCAATCAGCCCCAGCATTTT.

V is TRBV3-1 (or the pseudogene TRBV3-2) and J is TRBJ1-6; 8 nucleotides match TRBD1. Germline CDR1 is LGHDT and CDR2 is YNNKEL (reference sequence). V shed 4 bases and J 9 bases; nucleotides not matched to a gene: 8. The CDR3 is 15 amino acids. This chain's CDR3 is CASSPPGTGFSPLHF. Here the CDR3 DNA reads TGTGCCAGCAGCCCCCCCGGGACAGGATTTTCACCCCTCCACTTT.

This chain joins TRBV7-3 and TRBJ2-3; 7 nucleotides align to TRBD2. The CDR3 runs 14 residues. V lost 4 bases, J lost 1 base, and 2 bases stayed unmatched. CDR1 is SGHTA and CDR2 is FQGTGA in the germline V gene. CDR3 region: CASSWAGGTDTQYF. In DNA, the CDR3 is TGTGCCAGCAGCTGGGCGGGGGGCACAGATACGCAGTATTTT. The whole variable domain, filled in from reference TRBV7-3 and TRBJ2-3, reads GAGVSQTPSNKVTEKGKYVELRCDPISGHTALYWYRQSLGQGPEFLIYFQGTGAADDSGLPNDRFFAVRPEGSVSTLKIQRTERGDSAVYLCASSWAGGTDTQYFGPGTRLTVL.

J is TRBJ1-1 and V is TRBV7-3; weak D call: TRBD1 (6 bases). This CDR3 is built from 15 residues. The ends were cut back, 5 bases at V and 4 bases at J, with 17 bases in the middle. Germline loops: CDR1 SGHTA, CDR2 FQGTGA. CDR3 loop: CASSPSAAGVTEAFF. The CDR3 DNA sequence: TGTGCCAGCAGCCCATCCGCCGCAGGGGTCACTGAAGCTTTCTTT.

A few counts support this clone. V is TRBV2 and J is TRBJ1-5; TRBD1 matches at 9 bases. CDR1 SNHLY and CDR2 FYNNEI come from the germline V gene. This CDR3 is built from 17 residues. With 7 bases clipped from V and 2 bases from J, the junction kept 12 bases outside the gene matches. The CDR3 here is CASTRDRVASGNQPQHF. The CDR3 nucleotides are TGTGCCAGCACCCGGGACAGGGTAGCTTCAGGCAATCAGCCCCAGCATTTT.

The chain combines TRBV18 with TRBJ2-5; possibly TRBD2 for D (5 bases). The V gene lost 3 bases and the J gene lost 5 bases, with 19 bases spanning the gap. CDR1 is KGHSH, CDR2 LQKENI, per germline. The length of the CDR3 is 16 residues. The CDR3 is CASSPTGSLGSETQYF. CDR3 bases: TGTGCCAGCTCACCCACGGGAAGTCTTGGGTCGGAGACCCAGTACTTC.

The J gene is TRBJ1-1, the V gene TRBV4-1; D possibly corresponds to TRBD1 (5 bases). The V gene's germline CDR1 is MGHRA and CDR2 YSYEKL. The CDR3 consists of 13 residues. V was cut by 4 bases and J by 3 bases, with 9 bases left in between. CDR3 in amino acids: CASSRPGDTEAFF. DNA for the CDR3: TGCGCCAGCAGCCGTCCGGGGGACACTGAAGCTTTCTTT.

Notes on this clone: Additional DNA sequences in this sample encode the identical CDR3. The genes are TRBV5-4 and TRBJ1-2; 9 nucleotides agree with TRBD1. This CDR3 is built from 15 residues. Germline V lookup: CDR1 SGHNT, CDR2 YYREEE (reference sequence). The J segment lost 7 bases and the V segment lost 2 bases, leaving 9 bases of the junction unmatched. The DNA of the CDR3 is TGTGCCAGCAGCTTAGGAATGGGACAGGGTGGTGGCTACACCTTC. Amino acids: CASSLGMGQGGGYTF.